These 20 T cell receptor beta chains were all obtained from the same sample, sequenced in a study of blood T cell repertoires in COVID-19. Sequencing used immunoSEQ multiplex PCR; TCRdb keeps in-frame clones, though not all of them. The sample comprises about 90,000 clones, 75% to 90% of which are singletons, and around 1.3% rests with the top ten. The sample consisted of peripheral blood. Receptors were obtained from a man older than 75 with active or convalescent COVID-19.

The CDR3 here is CASSYRQGYAHHYGYTF. The CDR3 nucleotides are TGTGCCAGCAGTTACAGACAGGGTTATGCGCATCACTATGGCTACACCTTC. The chain combines TRBV6-2 or TRBV6-3 with TRBJ1-2; 7 bases map to TRBD1. The CDR3 totals 17 residues. With V trimmed by 2 bases and J by 3 bases, 12 bases remained unmatched. Germline CDR1 and CDR2: MNHEY and SVGEGT.

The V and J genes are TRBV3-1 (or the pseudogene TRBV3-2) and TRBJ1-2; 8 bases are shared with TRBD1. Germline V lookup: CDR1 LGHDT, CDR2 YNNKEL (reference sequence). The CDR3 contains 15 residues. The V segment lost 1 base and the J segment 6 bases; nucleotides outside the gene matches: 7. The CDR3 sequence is CASSQGGRGQDGYTF. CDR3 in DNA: TGTGCCAGCAGCCAAGGAGGCAGGGGGCAAGATGGCTACACCTTC.

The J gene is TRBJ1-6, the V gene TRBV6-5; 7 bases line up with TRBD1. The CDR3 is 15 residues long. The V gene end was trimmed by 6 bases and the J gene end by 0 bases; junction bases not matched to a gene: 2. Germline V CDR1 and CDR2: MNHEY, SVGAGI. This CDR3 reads CASRTGSSYNSPLHF. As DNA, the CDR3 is TGTGCCAGCAGGACAGGGAGCTCCTATAATTCACCCCTCCACTTT.

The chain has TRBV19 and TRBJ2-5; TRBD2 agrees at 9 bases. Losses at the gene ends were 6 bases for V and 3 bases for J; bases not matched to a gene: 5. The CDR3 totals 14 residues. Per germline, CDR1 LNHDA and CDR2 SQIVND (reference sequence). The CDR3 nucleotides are TGTGCCAGTAGGTCTAGCGGGAACAAAGAGACCCAGTACTTC. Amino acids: CASRSSGNKETQYF.

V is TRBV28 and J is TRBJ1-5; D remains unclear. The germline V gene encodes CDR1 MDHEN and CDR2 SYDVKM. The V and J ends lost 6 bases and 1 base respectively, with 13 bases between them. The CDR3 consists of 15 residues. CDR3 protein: CASRLRGGSNQPQHF. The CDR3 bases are TGTGCCAGCAGACTCAGAGGAGGGAGCAATCAGCCCCAGCATTTT.

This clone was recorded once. This CDR3 is CASSLDSPGADTQYF. The CDR3 DNA follows: TGCGCCAGCAGCTTGGACTCGCCAGGCGCAGATACGCAGTATTTT. This sequence joins TRBV5-1 and TRBJ2-3; D is undetermined. The germline V gene has CDR1 SGHRS and CDR2 YFSETQ. The CDR3 totals 15 residues. V dropped 0 bases and J dropped 4 bases, with 12 bases sitting between them.

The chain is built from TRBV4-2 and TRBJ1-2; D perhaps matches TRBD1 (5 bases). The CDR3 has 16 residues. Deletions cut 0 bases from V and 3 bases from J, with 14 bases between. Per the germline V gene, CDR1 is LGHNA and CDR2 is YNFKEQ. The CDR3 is CASSQDTGYSYYGYTF. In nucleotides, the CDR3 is TGTGCCAGCAGCCAAGACACAGGATACTCCTACTATGGCTACACCTTC.

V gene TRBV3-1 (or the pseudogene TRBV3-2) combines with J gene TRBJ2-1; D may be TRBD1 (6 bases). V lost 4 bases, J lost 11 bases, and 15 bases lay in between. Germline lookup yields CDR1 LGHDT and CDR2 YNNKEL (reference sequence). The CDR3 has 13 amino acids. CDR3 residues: CASSPLQGGKQFF. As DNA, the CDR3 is TGTGCCAGCAGCCCTCTACAGGGCGGTAAGCAGTTCTTC.

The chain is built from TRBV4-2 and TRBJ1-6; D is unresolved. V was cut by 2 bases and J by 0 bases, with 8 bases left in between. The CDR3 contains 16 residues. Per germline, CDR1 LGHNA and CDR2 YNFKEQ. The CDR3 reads CASSQQQSSYNSPLHF. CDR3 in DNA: TGTGCCAGCAGCCAACAACAGAGCTCCTATAATTCACCCCTCCACTTT.

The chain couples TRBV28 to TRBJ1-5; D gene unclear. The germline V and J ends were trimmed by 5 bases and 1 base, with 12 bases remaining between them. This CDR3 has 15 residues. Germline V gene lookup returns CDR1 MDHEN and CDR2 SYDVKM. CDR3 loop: CASSPPAVSNQPQHF. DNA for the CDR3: TGTGCCAGCAGTCCCCCGGCGGTGAGCAATCAGCCCCAGCATTTT. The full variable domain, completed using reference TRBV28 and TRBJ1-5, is DVKVTQSSRYLVKRTGEKVFLECVQDMDHENMFWYRQDPGLGLRLIYFSYDVKMKEKGDIPEGYSVSREKKERFSLILESASTNQTSMYLCASSPPAVSNQPQHFGDGTRLSIL.

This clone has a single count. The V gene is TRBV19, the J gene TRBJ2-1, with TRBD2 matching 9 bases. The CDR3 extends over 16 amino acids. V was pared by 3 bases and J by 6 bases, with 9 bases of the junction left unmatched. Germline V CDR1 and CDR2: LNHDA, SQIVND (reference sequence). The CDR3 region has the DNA TGTGCCAGTAGTATGAGTAGCGGGAGTATCGGCAATGAGCAGTTCTTC. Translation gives CASSMSSGSIGNEQFF.

In DNA, the CDR3 is TGTGCCAGCAGGACAGGGTTGAACACTGAAGCTTTCTTT. As protein: CASRTGLNTEAFF. The chain couples TRBV7-2 to TRBJ1-1; 7 nucleotides align to TRBD1. The germline V gene encodes CDR1 SGHTA and CDR2 FQGNSA. The CDR3 consists of 13 residues. The V and J ends lost 6 bases and 0 bases, in that order; junction bases with no gene match: 1.

The CDR3 DNA reads as TGTGCCAGTAGTATACCGTCTCTAGCGGGAGTTTCCACAGATACGCAGTATTTT. It encodes CASSIPSLAGVSTDTQYF. The gene calls are TRBV19 and TRBJ2-3, with 10 bases fitting TRBD2. The germline CDR1 and CDR2 sequences are LNHDA and SQIVND (reference sequence). There are 18 residues in the CDR3. The ends lost 2 bases at V and 2 bases at J; junction bases unmatched: 10.

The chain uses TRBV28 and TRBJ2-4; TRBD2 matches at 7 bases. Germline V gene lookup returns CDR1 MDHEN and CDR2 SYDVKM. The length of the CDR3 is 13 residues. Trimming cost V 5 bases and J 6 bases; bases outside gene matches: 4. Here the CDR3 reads CASSPGGGNIQYF. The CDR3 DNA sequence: TGTGCCAGCAGTCCTGGGGGGGGAAACATTCAGTACTTC. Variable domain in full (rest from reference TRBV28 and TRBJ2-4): DVKVTQSSRYLVKRTGEKVFLECVQDMDHENMFWYRQDPGLGLRLIYFSYDVKMKEKGDIPEGYSVSREKKERFSLILESASTNQTSMYLCASSPGGGNIQYFGAGTRLSVL.

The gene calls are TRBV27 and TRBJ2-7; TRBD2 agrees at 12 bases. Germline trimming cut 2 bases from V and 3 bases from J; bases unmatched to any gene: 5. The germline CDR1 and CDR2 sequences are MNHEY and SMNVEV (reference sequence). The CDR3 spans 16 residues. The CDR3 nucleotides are TGTGCCAGCAGTTTAACTAGCGGGAGGTCGCTCTACGAGCAGTACTTC. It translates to CASSLTSGRSLYEQYF.

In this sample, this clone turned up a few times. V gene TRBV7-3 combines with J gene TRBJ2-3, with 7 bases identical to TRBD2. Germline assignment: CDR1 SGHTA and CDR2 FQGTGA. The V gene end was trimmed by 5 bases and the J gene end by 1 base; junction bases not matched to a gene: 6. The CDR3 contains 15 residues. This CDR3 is CASSETSERTDTQYF. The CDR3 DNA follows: TGTGCCAGCAGCGAAACTAGCGAACGCACAGATACGCAGTATTTT.

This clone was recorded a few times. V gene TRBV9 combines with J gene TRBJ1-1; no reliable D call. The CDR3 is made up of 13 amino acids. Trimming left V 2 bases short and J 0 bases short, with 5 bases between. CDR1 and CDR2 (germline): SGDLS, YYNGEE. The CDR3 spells CASSVDLNTEAFF. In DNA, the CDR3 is TGTGCCAGCAGCGTCGACTTGAACACTGAAGCTTTCTTT.

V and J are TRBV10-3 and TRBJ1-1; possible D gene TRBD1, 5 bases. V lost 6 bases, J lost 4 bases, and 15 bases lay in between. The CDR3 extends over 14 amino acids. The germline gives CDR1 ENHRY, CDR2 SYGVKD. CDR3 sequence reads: CAIRPDSSITEAFF. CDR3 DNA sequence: TGTGCCATCAGGCCTGACAGTTCGATCACTGAAGCTTTCTTT.

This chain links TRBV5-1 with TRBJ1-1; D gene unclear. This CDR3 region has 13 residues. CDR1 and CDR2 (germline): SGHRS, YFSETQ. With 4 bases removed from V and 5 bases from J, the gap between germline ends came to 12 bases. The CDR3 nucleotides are TGCGCCAGCAGCGCCGAGGGCTGGACTGAAGCTTTCTTT. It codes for CASSAEGWTEAFF.

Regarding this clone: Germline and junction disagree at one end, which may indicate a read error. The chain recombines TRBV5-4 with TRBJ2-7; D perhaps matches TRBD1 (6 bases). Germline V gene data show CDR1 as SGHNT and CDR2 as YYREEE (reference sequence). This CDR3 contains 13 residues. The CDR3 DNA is TGTTCCAGCAGTAGACAGGACTCCTACGAGCAGTACTTC. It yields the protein CSSSRQDSYEQYF.